The clone carrying this TCR beta chain was observed a few times. This CDR3 has 16 residues. Germline V gene sequence: CDR1 SGHRS, CDR2 YFSETQ. The V and J ends lost 1 base and 1 base respectively, with 13 bases between them. Each CDR3 protein gets one entry after TCRdb re-called the RT-PCR reads with MiXCR. The table lists about 680,000 distinct CDR3 sequences, approximately 15% of them singletons. The chain uses TRBV5-1 and TRBJ2-3; D is unresolved. The sequenced material came from memory CD4+ T cells from blood. The sequence derives from a female donor in good health, serving as a healthy control. The CDR3, as DNA: TGCGCCAGCAGCTTGTTTCACTTTACGGGCACAGATACGCAGTATTTT. It encodes CASSLFHFTGTDTQYF.